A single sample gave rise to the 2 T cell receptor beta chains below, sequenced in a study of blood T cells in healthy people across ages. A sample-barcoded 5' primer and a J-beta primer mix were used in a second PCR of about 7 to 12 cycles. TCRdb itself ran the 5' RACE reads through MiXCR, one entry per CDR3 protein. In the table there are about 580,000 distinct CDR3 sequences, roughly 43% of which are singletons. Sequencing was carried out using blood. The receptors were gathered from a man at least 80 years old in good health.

CDR3 coding DNA: TGTGCCAGCAGTTTTGGAGGGGTTGGTCAGCCCCAGCATTTT. This translates into CASSFGGVGQPQHF. The chain employs TRBV12-3 or TRBV12-4 and TRBJ1-5, with TRBD1 as a possible D gene (5 bases). This CDR3 region has 14 residues. V was shortened by 3 bases and J by 6 bases, with 12 bases between the two germline ends.

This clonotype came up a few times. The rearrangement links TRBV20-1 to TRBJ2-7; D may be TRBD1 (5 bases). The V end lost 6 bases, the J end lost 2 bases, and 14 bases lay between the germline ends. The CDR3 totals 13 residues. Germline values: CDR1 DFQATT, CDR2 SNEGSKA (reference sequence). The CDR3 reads CSAQGRVAYEQYF. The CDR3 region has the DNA TGCAGTGCCCAGGGTAGAGTGGCCTACGAGCAGTACTTC.